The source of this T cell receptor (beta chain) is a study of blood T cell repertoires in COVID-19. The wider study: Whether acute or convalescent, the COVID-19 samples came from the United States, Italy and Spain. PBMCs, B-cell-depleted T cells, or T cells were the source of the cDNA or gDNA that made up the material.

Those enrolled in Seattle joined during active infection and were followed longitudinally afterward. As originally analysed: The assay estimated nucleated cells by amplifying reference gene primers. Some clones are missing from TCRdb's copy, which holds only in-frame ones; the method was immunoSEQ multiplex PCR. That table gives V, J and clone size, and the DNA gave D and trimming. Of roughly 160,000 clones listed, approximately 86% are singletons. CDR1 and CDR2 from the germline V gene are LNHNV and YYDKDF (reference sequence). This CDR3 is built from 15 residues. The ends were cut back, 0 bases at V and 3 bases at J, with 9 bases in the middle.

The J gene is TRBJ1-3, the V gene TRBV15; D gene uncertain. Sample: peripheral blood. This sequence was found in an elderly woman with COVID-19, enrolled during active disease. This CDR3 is CATSRDWSGGNTIYF. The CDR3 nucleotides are TGTGCCACCAGCAGAGATTGGTCCGGTGGAAACACCATATATTTT. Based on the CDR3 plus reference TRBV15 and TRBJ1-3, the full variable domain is DAMVIQNPRYQVTQFGKPVTLSCSQTLNHNVMYWYQQKSSQAPKLLFHYYDKDFNNEADTPDNFQSRRPNTSFCFLDIRSPGLGDTAMYLCATSRDWSGGNTIYFGEGSWLTVV.